These 21 T cell receptor beta chains originate from one sample sequenced in a study of CD8 T cells in ankylosing spondylitis. What these receptors recognize is not known. The study, taken as a whole, reports: A TCR beta motif of 8 or 9 highly homologous variants appeared characteristic of ankylosing spondylitis blood.

TCRdb redid the calling of the 5' RACE reads with MiXCR, one entry per CDR3 protein. This repertoire shows hundreds of thousands of distinct CDR3 sequences, 12% found once; its top ten account for around 6.8%. The sequenced sample was blood, either unsorted or a sorted T cell fraction (not recorded which). The receptors originated from a male donor with ankylosing spondylitis.

In its sample, this clonotype was seen many times. V and J are TRBV5-5 and TRBJ2-2; TRBD1 might be the D (6 bases). The CDR3 is 16 residues long. CDR1 and CDR2 (germline): SGHKS, YYEKEE (reference sequence). V was trimmed by 2 bases and J by 1 base, leaving 12 bases between them. The CDR3 bases are TGTGCCAGCAGCTTTAGGGACACATTGAACACCGGGGAGCTGTTTTTT. Translation: CASSFRDTLNTGELFF.

This chain joins TRBV6-1 and TRBJ2-3; 9 bases line up with TRBD2. J was trimmed by 6 bases and V by 11 bases; bases with no gene match: 15. The CDR3 has 15 amino acids. From germline, CDR1 is MNHNS and CDR2 SASEGT. The CDR3 bases are TGTGCCGCCAAAAGATCGACTAGCGGTGCGGATACGCAGTATTTT. This encodes CAAKRSTSGADTQYF.

This clonotype was detected only a few times. This rearrangement joins TRBV12-3 or TRBV12-4 to TRBJ1-2, with 7 bases aligning to TRBD1. CDR3 length equals 14 residues. V shed 7 bases, J shed 7 bases, and the junction held 12 bases outside the gene matches. This chain's CDR3 is CASKRTGGSFGYTF. CDR3 nucleotides: TGTGCCAGCAAAAGGACAGGCGGTTCGTTTGGCTACACCTTC.

This clonotype was counted a few times. The V gene is TRBV4-1, the J gene TRBJ1-2; D perhaps matches TRBD1 (6 bases). Deletions cut 4 bases from V and 2 bases from J, with 17 bases between. Germline CDR1 reads MGHRA; CDR2 reads YSYEKL. This CDR3 is built from 16 residues. This CDR3 is CASSPPDTGHNYGYTF. CDR3 sequence (DNA): TGCGCCAGCAGCCCGCCAGACACGGGACACAACTATGGCTACACCTTC.

This rearrangement joins TRBV7-8 to TRBJ2-5; 8 nucleotides line up with TRBD2. CDR1 and CDR2 from the germline V gene are SGHVS and FQNEAQ. J was trimmed by 0 bases and V by 4 bases; bases with no gene match: 1. The CDR3 is 14 residues long. The CDR3 bases are TGTGCCAGCAGCTCGACTAGCGACCAAGAGACCCAGTACTTC. Encoded protein: CASSSTSDQETQYF.

The chain is built from TRBV20-1 and TRBJ2-7; D perhaps matches TRBD2 (5 bases). The germline V gene has CDR1 DFQATT and CDR2 SNEGSKA (reference sequence). The CDR3 sequence is 13 residues long. V was clipped by 3 bases and J by 4 bases, with 13 bases between them. The CDR3 reads CSASLAGGYEQYF. The CDR3 bases are TGCAGTGCTAGTCTAGCTGGTGGTTACGAGCAGTACTTC.

This clonotype was seen many times. The chain combines TRBV3-1 with TRBJ2-7; D is unclear. Trimming left V 1 base short and J 0 bases short, with 4 bases between. Germline V lookup: CDR1 LGHDT, CDR2 YNNKEL (reference sequence). The CDR3 extends over 13 amino acids. The CDR3 loop is CASSQGYSYEQYV. In DNA, the CDR3 is TGTGCCAGCAGCCAAGGGTACTCCTACGAGCAGTACGTC.

This clonotype was counted many times. V gene TRBV24-1 combines with J gene TRBJ1-5, with D unresolved. CDR3 length equals 14 residues. The ends were cut back, 5 bases at V and 0 bases at J, with 7 bases in the middle. Germline-derived CDR1 and CDR2 are KGHDR and SFDVKD. DNA of the CDR3: TGTGCCACCAGTGTCGGGTATAGCAATCAGCCCCAGCATTTT. Amino acid sequence: CATSVGYSNQPQHF.

Here the CDR3 reads CASSSADWNTEAFF. The CDR3 DNA follows: TGTGCCAGCAGCTCGGCGGATTGGAACACTGAAGCTTTCTTT. The chain is built from TRBV7-9 and TRBJ1-1; unclear D gene. CDR1 is SEHNR, CDR2 FQNEAQ, per germline (reference sequence). Trimming took off 4 bases at V and 1 base at J, with 10 bases between the two ends. The CDR3 runs 14 residues.

V usage is TRBV21-1 and J usage is TRBJ1-6; the table names TRBD1, a call not compared with the DNA. TRBV21-1 is annotated as a pseudogene. The length of the CDR3 is 17 residues. The CDR3 here is CASRSTGKGSYNSPLHF. Written as DNA, the CDR3 is TGTGCCAGCAGATCCACAGGAAAGGGATCCTATAATTCACCCCTCCACTTT.

This clonotype was seen more than once but under ten times. The CDR3 DNA follows: TGCAGTGCCACTAAACCAACCGGGACCATCTCCTACGAGCAGTACTTC. It is translated as CSATKPTGTISYEQYF. V is TRBV20-1 and J is TRBJ2-7; D might be TRBD1 or TRBD2, each matching 5 bases. This CDR3 is 16 amino acids long. CDR1 is DFQATT and CDR2 is SNEGSKA in the germline V gene (reference sequence). V shed 6 bases and J shed 0 bases, with 21 bases lying between them.

The J gene is TRBJ2-2, the V gene TRBV7-6; the match to TRBD2 covers 11 bases. V lost 1 base to trimming and J lost 2 bases; unmatched junction nucleotides: 9. Germline CDR1 and CDR2: SGHVS and FNYEAQ. The length of the CDR3 is 19 residues. CDR3 coding DNA: TGTGCCAGCAGCTTAGGTCGACTAGCGGGACCCCGAAACACCGGGGAGCTGTTTTTT. This encodes CASSLGRLAGPRNTGELFF.

The CDR3: CASSASRNTEAFF. Written as DNA, the CDR3 is TGTGCCAGCAGTGCAAGTCGCAACACTGAAGCTTTCTTT. This chain connects TRBV2 to TRBJ1-1; D remains unclear. The CDR3 runs 13 residues. Between the trimmed V and J ends, which lost 4 bases and 2 bases, there was a span of 8 bases. Germline loops: CDR1 SNHLY, CDR2 FYNNEI.

This clonotype appeared a few times. This sequence joins TRBV25-1 and TRBJ2-3; 15 nucleotides align to TRBD2. Germline CDR1 MGHDK, CDR2 SYGVNS. V shed 3 bases and J 5 bases; nucleotides not matched to a gene: 9. The CDR3 covers 18 residues. The CDR3: CASSDRGLAGGRRDTQYF. CDR3 in DNA: TGTGCCAGCAGTGACCGCGGACTAGCGGGAGGGCGGAGAGATACGCAGTATTTT.

This clonotype was observed a few times. The chain carries TRBV20-1 and TRBJ2-1; 7 nucleotides align to TRBD2. J gave up 0 bases and V 2 bases, and 7 bases lay outside the gene matches. Germline CDR1 DFQATT, CDR2 SNEGSKA (reference sequence). This CDR3 has 16 residues. The CDR3: CSARSLASYSYNEQFF. In nucleotides, the CDR3 is TGCAGTGCTAGATCACTAGCGTCCTACTCCTACAATGAGCAGTTCTTC.

The rearrangement joins TRBV5-1 to TRBJ2-7; no firm D call. Trimming left V 0 bases short and J 4 bases short, with 8 bases between. Looked up from germline, CDR1 is SGHRS and CDR2 is YFSETQ. The CDR3 is 13 residues long. CDR3 DNA: TGCGCCAGCAGCTTGGACATCGGATACGAGCAGTACGTC. Translation gives CASSLDIGYEQYV.

A note on this clonotype: A read error is possible here, since a much larger clone lies one base away. The rearrangement joins TRBV5-1 to TRBJ2-5; 9 nucleotides agree with TRBD2. V was pared by 6 bases and J by 1 base, with 7 bases of the junction left unmatched. Germline V gene lookup returns CDR1 SGHRS and CDR2 YFSETQ. The CDR3 length is 15 residues. DNA of the CDR3: TGCGCCAGCAACTTAGCGGGAGCATCCCAAGAGACCCAGTACTTC. Amino acid sequence: CASNLAGASQETQYF.

This clonotype was counted between two and nine times. The chain has TRBV27 and TRBJ1-6, with D possibly being TRBD1 (6 bases). CDR1 is MNHEY and CDR2 is SMNVEV in the germline V gene (reference sequence). The CDR3 runs 16 residues. V was clipped by 3 bases and J by 10 bases, with 19 bases between them. In DNA form, the CDR3 reads TGTGCCAGCAGTTTCTGGGTCGGCAGGGGATACTCACCCCTCCACTTT. It codes for CASSFWVGRGYSPLHF.

This clonotype was seen more than once but under ten times. The chain recombines TRBV29-1 with TRBJ2-7; 8 nucleotides agree with TRBD2. The CDR3 runs to 14 residues. From germline, CDR1 is SQVTM and CDR2 ANQGSEA. The trim removed 5 bases at V and 2 bases at J, leaving 8 bases unmatched. DNA of the CDR3: TGCAGCGTTTATCTAGCGGGCGCGACCTACGAGCAGTACTTC. Its protein product is CSVYLAGATYEQYF.

The chain has TRBV15 and TRBJ1-1, with D unresolved. CDR1 is LNHNV, CDR2 YYDKDF, per germline (reference sequence). This CDR3 has 14 residues. V was shortened by 0 bases and J by 0 bases, with 5 bases between the two germline ends. In DNA form, the CDR3 reads TGTGCCACCAGCAGAGATGCTTTGAACACTGAAGCTTTCTTT. Translated: CATSRDALNTEAFF.

There are many counts of this clonotype. The chain uses TRBV7-2 and TRBJ2-3, with 7 bases that match TRBD2. The CDR3 length is 15 residues. Germline V gives CDR1 SGHTA, CDR2 FQGNSA. V was clipped by 7 bases and J by 1 base; unmatched bases: 8. CDR3 loop: CASTRGSGGTDTQYF. Here the CDR3 DNA reads TGTGCCAGCACCCGCGGGAGCGGGGGCACAGATACGCAGTATTTT. The full variable domain, with the rest looked up from reference TRBV7-2 and TRBJ2-3, is GAGVSQSPSNKVTEKGKDVELRCDPISGHTALYWYRQSLGQGLEFLIYFQGNSAPDKSGLPSDRFSAERTGGSVSTLTIQRTQQEDSAVYLCASTRGSGGTDTQYFGPGTRLTVL.